This is a list of T cell receptor beta chains from one sample in a study of shared clonotypes between healthy human individuals. Some clones are missing from TCRdb's copy, which holds only in-frame ones; the method was immunoSEQ multiplex PCR. Of about half a million clones listed, over 70% are singletons. What was sequenced was PBMCs. The origin of the receptors is a woman aged 40 to 50 in good health. Some clones in this sample may be carry-over from other donors' samples. Both conserved end residues are part of each CDR3. Fields, in order: clone size, V gene, D gene, J gene, CDR3 DNA, CDR3 protein. The D gene is left open where the match is weak. Expanded clones get a size class; other rows say once, few or many, or leave the size out.

clone_size: .
v_call: TRBV11-2
d_call: TRBD2
j_call: TRBJ2-2
cdr3_nt: TGTGCCAGCAGCACTTGGACTAGCGGGAGGCTCGCGGGAACCGGGGAGCTGTTTTTT
cdr3_aa: CASSTWTSGRLAGTGELFF

clone_size: .
v_call: TRBV10-2
d_call: TRBD1
j_call: TRBJ1-2
cdr3_nt: TGCGCCAGCAGGGCCGGGACAGCTACGAGGTGGGGCTATGGCTACACCTTC
cdr3_aa: CASRAGTATRWGYGYTF

clone_size: .
v_call: TRBV7-9
d_call: .
j_call: TRBJ2-2
cdr3_nt: TGTGCCAGCAGCTCAACAGGGTTTGACAAATTACCAACCGGGGAGCTGTTTTTT
cdr3_aa: CASSSTGFDKLPTGELFF

clone_size: .
v_call: TRBV7-9
d_call: .
j_call: TRBJ2-3
cdr3_nt: TGTGCCAGCAGGCGACTAGGAGGTACAGATACGCAGTATTTT
cdr3_aa: CASRRLGGTDTQYF

clone_size: once
v_call: TRBV6-6
d_call: TRBD2
j_call: TRBJ2-7
cdr3_nt: TGTGCCAGCAGCCCTAGCGGGCTCTTGGAGCAGTACTTC
cdr3_aa: CASSPSGLLEQYF

clone_size: once
v_call: TRBV7-8
d_call: .
j_call: TRBJ1-1
cdr3_nt: TGTGCCAGCAGCTTAACTCAGGGGAACACTGAAGCTTTCTTT
cdr3_aa: CASSLTQGNTEAFF

clone_size: .
v_call: TRBV5-6
d_call: .
j_call: TRBJ2-5
cdr3_nt: TGTGCCAGCAGCTCTGCAGGGGCACGGGAGACCCAGTACTTC
cdr3_aa: CASSSAGARETQYF

clone_size: .
v_call: TRBV7-2
d_call: .
j_call: TRBJ1-2
cdr3_nt: TGTGCCAGCAGCGCCCCCAGAGGGAGGTCGACATCGGGTGGCTACACCTTC
cdr3_aa: CASSAPRGRSTSGGYTF

clone_size: .
v_call: TRBV27
d_call: .
j_call: TRBJ2-5
cdr3_nt: TGTGCCAGCAGAGAGAGCCGTGGGGGGAGGGAGACCCAGTACTTC
cdr3_aa: CASRESRGGRETQYF

clone_size: once
v_call: TRBV5-1
d_call: .
j_call: TRBJ2-3
cdr3_nt: TGCGCCAGCAGCTTGGACCAGGGGCCACGCACAGATACGCAGTATTTT
cdr3_aa: CASSLDQGPRTDTQYF

clone_size: .
v_call: TRBV11-2
d_call: .
j_call: TRBJ2-1
cdr3_nt: TGTGCCAGCAGCCCCACTCCGGGCGAGCAGTTCTTC
cdr3_aa: CASSPTPGEQFF

clone_size: once
v_call: TRBV10-3
d_call: .
j_call: TRBJ1-3
cdr3_nt: TGTGCCATCAGTGTGGCAGGGTTCAGTGGAAACACCATATATTTT
cdr3_aa: CAISVAGFSGNTIYF

clone_size: .
v_call: TRBV28
d_call: .
j_call: TRBJ1-3
cdr3_nt: TGTGCCAGCAGCCACCGGGACATCAGAGAAGTGGGAAACACCATATATTTT
cdr3_aa: CASSHRDIREVGNTIYF

clone_size: .
v_call: TRBV9
d_call: .
j_call: TRBJ1-3
cdr3_nt: TGTGCCAGCAGCGAATCCGCCGACTCTGGAAACACCATATATTTT
cdr3_aa: CASSESADSGNTIYF

clone_size: .
v_call: TRBV25-1
d_call: .
j_call: TRBJ1-2
cdr3_nt: TGTGCCAGCAGTGCAACCTTCGAGGGGCGCCGAGGCTACACCTTC
cdr3_aa: CASSATFEGRRGYTF

clone_size: .
v_call: TRBV10-3
d_call: .
j_call: TRBJ2-2
cdr3_nt: TGTGCCATCAGTGAGTCTTCGGCAGGGAGAGGCACCGGGGAGCTGTTTTTT
cdr3_aa: CAISESSAGRGTGELFF

clone_size: .
v_call: TRBV6-5
d_call: .
j_call: TRBJ1-1
cdr3_nt: TGTGCCAGCACCCAGACCAGGGGAGGTTACACTGAAGCTTTCTTT
cdr3_aa: CASTQTRGGYTEAFF

clone_size: .
v_call: TRBV9
d_call: TRBD2
j_call: TRBJ2-7
cdr3_nt: TGTGCCAGCAGTTCCGGGACTACCCCCTACGAGCAGTACTTC
cdr3_aa: CASSSGTTPYEQYF

clone_size: few
v_call: TRBV2
d_call: TRBD2
j_call: TRBJ2-5
cdr3_nt: TGTGCCAGCAGTGTTTGGGAGGGGGAGACCCAGTACTTC
cdr3_aa: CASSVWEGETQYF

clone_size: .
v_call: TRBV5-1
d_call: .
j_call: TRBJ2-3
cdr3_nt: TGCGCCAGCAGCTTGGTGGCCCAGACAGATACGCAGTATTTT
cdr3_aa: CASSLVAQTDTQYF

clone_size: .
v_call: TRBV25-1
d_call: TRBD1
j_call: TRBJ1-5
cdr3_nt: TGTGCCAGCGGACAGGGGAATCAGCCCCAGCATTTT
cdr3_aa: CASGQGNQPQHF

clone_size: .
v_call: TRBV7-2
d_call: .
j_call: TRBJ2-1
cdr3_nt: TGTGCCAGCAGCTTAGTGGGTGGGGGGTTGGCCAATGAGCAGTTCTTC
cdr3_aa: CASSLVGGGLANEQFF